The 28 T cell receptor beta chains given below trace back to one sample, sequenced in a study of blood T cell repertoires in COVID-19. Sequenced by immunoSEQ multiplex PCR; TCRdb stores in-frame clones only, minus some. Here the sample spans roughly 130,000 clones, about four fifths being singletons. The sequenced material came from peripheral blood. Source of these receptors: a woman aged 60-75 years with acute or convalescent COVID-19.

The V and J genes are TRBV18 and TRBJ1-4, with D hard to call. CDR3 length: 15 amino acids. Trimming removed 4 bases at V and 7 bases at J, with 16 bases between. In germline, CDR1 is KGHSH, CDR2 LQKENI. CDR3 sequence: CASSLSRTGSEKLFF. The DNA for the CDR3 is TGTGCCAGCTCACTATCTCGAACTGGTAGTGAAAAACTGTTTTTT.

The rearrangement links TRBV27 to TRBJ2-2; no reliable D call. The CDR3 covers 13 residues. The germline gives CDR1 MNHEY, CDR2 SMNVEV (reference sequence). Between the trimmed V and J ends, which lost 8 bases and 7 bases, there was a span of 14 bases. The CDR3 coding sequence is TGTGCCAGCTCTTATATCTCGGGCGGGGAGCTGTTTTTT. It specifies CASSYISGGELFF.

The V call is TRBV19, the J call TRBJ1-5; TRBD1 matches 9 bases. This CDR3 is built from 15 residues. After removal of 7 bases from V and 7 bases from J, the junction contained 11 bases not matched to a gene. Germline assignment: CDR1 LNHDA and CDR2 SQIVND (reference sequence). The CDR3 sequence: CASILGQGKGQPQHF. Written as DNA, the CDR3 is TGTGCCAGTATCCTCGGACAGGGGAAGGGGCAGCCCCAGCATTTT.

The CDR3 reads CASSLRGRQPQHF. CDR3 DNA sequence: TGTGCCAGCAGCTTAAGGGGGCGACAGCCCCAGCATTTT. The rearrangement links TRBV7-8 to TRBJ1-5; TRBD1 matches 7 bases. The length of the CDR3 is 13 residues. V gave up 2 bases and J gave up 7 bases; unmatched junction bases: 2. Germline CDR1 and CDR2: SGHVS and FQNEAQ.

J is TRBJ1-1 and V is TRBV2; D is possibly TRBD1 (6 bases). V was cut by 10 bases and J by 7 bases, with 16 bases left in between. Looked up from germline, CDR1 is SNHLY and CDR2 is FYNNEI. CDR3 size: 12 residues. Here the CDR3 reads CATYPGQSEAFF. CDR3 coding DNA: TGTGCCACCTACCCAGGACAGAGTGAAGCTTTCTTT.

The chain uses TRBV3-1 (or the pseudogene TRBV3-2) and TRBJ1-2; D is possibly TRBD1 (6 bases). Germline V gives CDR1 LGHDT, CDR2 YNNKEL (reference sequence). The CDR3 has 16 amino acids. With 2 bases removed from V and 4 bases from J, the gap between germline ends came to 17 bases. CDR3 DNA sequence: TGTGCCAGCAGCCAAAGAGCCGGGGGGCTCGGCTATGGCTACACCTTC. Translating gives CASSQRAGGLGYGYTF.

This sequence joins TRBV24-1 and TRBJ2-3; 10 bases map to TRBD1. J lost 4 bases, V lost 3 bases, and 9 bases had no gene match. From germline, CDR1 is KGHDR and CDR2 SFDVKD. This CDR3 has 17 amino acids. CDR3 nucleotide sequence: TGTGCCACCAGTGATCCCCCGGGACAGGGGATACCAGATACGCAGTATTTT. Its translation is CATSDPPGQGIPDTQYF.

The V gene is TRBV5-1, the J gene TRBJ1-4; TRBD1 matches 8 bases. The CDR3 runs 15 residues. With V trimmed by 4 bases and J by 0 bases, 2 bases remained unmatched. Germline loops: CDR1 SGHRS, CDR2 YFSETQ. The DNA of the CDR3 is TGCGCCAGCAGCGTGGGACAGGCAACTAATGAAAAACTGTTTTTT. Its protein product is CASSVGQATNEKLFF.

V is TRBV30 and J is TRBJ1-2, with D possibly being TRBD1 (6 bases). The germline V and J ends were trimmed by 4 bases and 6 bases, with 9 bases remaining between them. CDR3 length equals 11 residues. Germline values: CDR1 GTSNPN, CDR2 SVGIG (reference sequence). The CDR3 reads CAWNRADGYTF. Here the CDR3 DNA reads TGTGCCTGGAACAGGGCTGATGGCTACACCTTC.

The chain links TRBV19 to TRBJ1-2; no clear D gene. The CDR3 runs to 14 residues. Germline V lookup: CDR1 LNHDA, CDR2 SQIVND (reference sequence). Trimming shortened V by 6 bases and J by 4 bases, and 15 bases separated the two germline ends. As DNA, the CDR3 is TGTGCCAGTAGCCCGGACTCAGATGGCTATGGCTACACCTTC. Translating it yields CASSPDSDGYGYTF.

The J gene is TRBJ1-5, the V gene TRBV19; 8 nucleotides line up with TRBD1. The length of the CDR3 is 18 residues. CDR1 and CDR2 from the germline V gene are LNHDA and SQIVND (reference sequence). The trim removed 9 bases at V and 1 base at J, leaving 17 bases unmatched. The CDR3 sequence: CARVGAALRQGSNQPQHF. CDR3 bases: TGTGCCAGAGTCGGGGCGGCTCTACGACAGGGGAGCAATCAGCCCCAGCATTTT.

V is TRBV2 and J is TRBJ1-5, with TRBD1 matching over 8 bases. CDR3 length: 15 amino acids. CDR1 is SNHLY and CDR2 is FYNNEI in the germline V gene. V trimming: 7 bases; J trimming: 3 bases; junction bases outside the gene matches: 8. In DNA, the CDR3 is TGTGCCAGCAAGGCCACAGGGGGATTCAATCAGCCCCAGCATTTT. This sequence encodes CASKATGGFNQPQHF.

The V and J genes are TRBV3-1 (or the pseudogene TRBV3-2) and TRBJ1-1, with 7 bases lining up with TRBD1. CDR1 LGHDT and CDR2 YNNKEL come from the germline V gene (reference sequence). With 1 base clipped from V and 1 base from J, the junction kept 6 bases outside the gene matches. This CDR3 comprises 16 residues. The CDR3 DNA sequence: TGTGCCAGCAGCCAAGGGACACAGGGGTCGAACACTGAAGCTTTCTTT. As protein: CASSQGTQGSNTEAFF.

The chain is built from TRBV3-1 (or the pseudogene TRBV3-2) and TRBJ2-5; a possible D gene is TRBD2 (6 bases). V lost 4 bases to trimming and J lost 7 bases, with 13 bases between them. The CDR3 has 13 amino acids. Germline V lookup: CDR1 LGHDT, CDR2 YNNKEL (reference sequence). The CDR3 region has the DNA TGTGCCAGCAGCCCCACGGGGGTGGGGACCCAGTACTTC. Protein sequence: CASSPTGVGTQYF.

This clone is a singleton in its sample. The chain links TRBV15 to TRBJ2-5; 7 bases are a match to TRBD2. CDR3 length: 15 residues. Germline CDR1 reads LNHNV; CDR2 reads YYDKDF (reference sequence). The ends lost 5 bases at V and 4 bases at J; junction bases unmatched: 10. CDR3 DNA sequence: TGTGCCACCAGCGGAGGGAGGGGAGGGGTAGAGACCCAGTACTTC. Its translation is CATSGGRGGVETQYF.

The chain employs TRBV5-6 and TRBJ1-1; 7 bases match TRBD1. The germline CDR1 and CDR2 sequences are SGHDT and YYEEEE. The trim removed 4 bases at V and 3 bases at J, leaving 9 bases unmatched. The CDR3 is made up of 15 amino acids. CDR3 nucleotides: TGTGCCAGCAGCCTTGAGGGGGCGGGGTACACTGAAGCTTTCTTT. As protein: CASSLEGAGYTEAFF.

V usage is TRBV3-1 (or the pseudogene TRBV3-2) and J usage is TRBJ1-6; 10 nucleotides agree with TRBD1. Germline-derived CDR1 and CDR2 are LGHDT and YNNKEL (reference sequence). The CDR3 covers 15 residues. The ends lost 5 bases at V and 8 bases at J; junction bases unmatched: 6. Written as DNA, the CDR3 is TGTGCCAGCAGCTCCGGGACAGGGGTTGATTCACCCCTCCACTTT. It translates to CASSSGTGVDSPLHF.

The V gene is TRBV4-1, the J gene TRBJ1-4; weak D call: TRBD1 (5 bases). CDR1 is MGHRA and CDR2 is YSYEKL in the germline V gene. The CDR3 covers 16 residues. V lost 1 base and J 6 bases, leaving 15 bases between the germline ends. CDR3 amino acids: CASSQVVTQGDEKLFF. The CDR3 DNA follows: TGCGCCAGCAGCCAAGTAGTGACTCAGGGCGATGAAAAACTGTTTTTT.

This clone appeared a few times. The chain is built from TRBV11-2 and TRBJ1-1, with TRBD1 matching 9 bases. The trim removed 3 bases at V and 8 bases at J, leaving 7 bases unmatched. The germline CDR1 and CDR2 sequences are SGHAT and FQNNGV. The CDR3 covers 14 residues. Here the CDR3 DNA reads TGTGCCAGCAGCTTGGGACAGGGATTAAGAGAAGCTTTCTTT. It is translated as CASSLGQGLREAFF.

In its sample, this clone was seen once. The chain couples TRBV5-6 to TRBJ1-2; maybe TRBD1 (5 bases). Germline V gene lookup returns CDR1 SGHDT and CDR2 YYEEEE. Trimming took 7 bases from V and 5 from J, leaving 15 bases between them. The CDR3 has 13 residues. CDR3 DNA sequence: TGTGCCAGCGGCGGGGCTATCACGTATGGCTACACCTTC. This codes for CASGGAITYGYTF.

The CDR3 loop is CSASNLAGGNEQFF. The CDR3 nucleotides are TGCAGTGCTAGTAACCTAGCGGGGGGAAATGAGCAGTTCTTC. The V gene is TRBV20-1, the J gene TRBJ2-1; the match to TRBD2 covers 11 bases. CDR1 and CDR2 (germline): DFQATT, SNEGSKA (reference sequence). The length of the CDR3 is 14 residues. Trimming took 3 bases from V and 7 from J; bases not matched to a gene: 5.

V gene TRBV5-1 combines with J gene TRBJ1-1; TRBD1 matches 8 bases. Germline V gene data show CDR1 as SGHRS and CDR2 as YFSETQ. This CDR3 contains 16 residues. Germline trimming cut 4 bases from V and 3 bases from J; bases unmatched to any gene: 11. The CDR3 spells CASSQNVQGAYTEAFF. Here the CDR3 DNA reads TGCGCCAGCAGCCAAAACGTTCAGGGGGCTTACACTGAAGCTTTCTTT.

This sequence joins TRBV6-1 and TRBJ1-2; D gene unclear. Germline V gene data show CDR1 as MNHNS and CDR2 as SASEGT. The V end was cut by 3 bases, the J end by 7 bases, with 24 bases between. The CDR3 runs 17 residues. The CDR3 region is CASSDLLAALNPRGYTF. As DNA, the CDR3 is TGTGCCAGCAGTGATCTCCTGGCGGCTCTCAACCCGCGTGGCTACACCTTC.

The chain links TRBV5-6 to TRBJ1-2, with a weak D call TRBD1 (6 bases). The length of the CDR3 is 12 residues. Trimming stripped 3 bases from V and 11 bases from J, with 14 bases between. Per the germline V gene, CDR1 is SGHDT and CDR2 is YYEEEE. CDR3 in amino acids: CASSSTGFLYTF. DNA for the CDR3: TGTGCCAGCAGCTCAACAGGGTTCCTTTACACCTTC.

This chain links TRBV6-1 with TRBJ1-5; D call uncertain. Germline CDR1 MNHNS, CDR2 SASEGT. The V end lost 2 bases, the J end lost 5 bases, and 7 bases lay between the germline ends. The CDR3 extends over 13 amino acids. The CDR3 region is CASSESRDQPQHF. CDR3 bases: TGTGCCAGCAGTGAATCACGGGATCAGCCCCAGCATTTT.

The genes are TRBV11-2 and TRBJ2-2; D ambiguous. This CDR3 is built from 15 residues. CDR1 SGHAT and CDR2 FQNNGV come from the germline V gene. Trimming left V 7 bases short and J 0 bases short, with 12 bases between. This CDR3 is CASKHRVANTGELFF. As DNA, the CDR3 is TGTGCCAGCAAGCATCGGGTCGCGAACACCGGGGAGCTGTTTTTT.

The V and J genes are TRBV5-8 and TRBJ1-5; TRBD1 matches at 7 bases. J was trimmed by 5 bases and V by 6 bases; bases with no gene match: 14. The CDR3 extends over 16 amino acids. Germline CDR1 is SGHTS and CDR2 is YDEGEE. CDR3 in amino acids: CASTSRGQGGYQPQHF. CDR3 in DNA: TGTGCCAGCACCTCGAGGGGCCAGGGGGGATATCAGCCCCAGCATTTT.

This clone was picked up one time. V gene TRBV12-3 or TRBV12-4 combines with J gene TRBJ2-1; 11 nucleotides line up with TRBD2. V shed 10 bases, J shed 5 bases, and the junction held 4 bases outside the gene matches. The CDR3 extends over 13 amino acids. CDR3 in amino acids: CAIGTSGNNEQFF. As DNA, the CDR3 is TGTGCCATCGGGACTAGCGGAAACAATGAGCAGTTCTTC.